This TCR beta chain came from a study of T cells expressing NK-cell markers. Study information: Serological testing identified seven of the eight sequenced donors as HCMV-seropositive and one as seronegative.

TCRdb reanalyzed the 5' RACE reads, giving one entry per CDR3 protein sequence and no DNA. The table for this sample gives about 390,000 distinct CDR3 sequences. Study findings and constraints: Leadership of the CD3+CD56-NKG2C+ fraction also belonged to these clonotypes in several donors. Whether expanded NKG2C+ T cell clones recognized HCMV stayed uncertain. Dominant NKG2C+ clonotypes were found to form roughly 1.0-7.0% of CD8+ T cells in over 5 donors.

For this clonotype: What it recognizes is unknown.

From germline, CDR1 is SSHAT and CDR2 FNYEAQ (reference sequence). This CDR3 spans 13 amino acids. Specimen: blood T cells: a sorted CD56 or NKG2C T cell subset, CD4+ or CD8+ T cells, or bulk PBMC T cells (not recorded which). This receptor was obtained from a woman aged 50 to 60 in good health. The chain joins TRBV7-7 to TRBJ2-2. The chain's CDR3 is CASSRSFTGELFF.